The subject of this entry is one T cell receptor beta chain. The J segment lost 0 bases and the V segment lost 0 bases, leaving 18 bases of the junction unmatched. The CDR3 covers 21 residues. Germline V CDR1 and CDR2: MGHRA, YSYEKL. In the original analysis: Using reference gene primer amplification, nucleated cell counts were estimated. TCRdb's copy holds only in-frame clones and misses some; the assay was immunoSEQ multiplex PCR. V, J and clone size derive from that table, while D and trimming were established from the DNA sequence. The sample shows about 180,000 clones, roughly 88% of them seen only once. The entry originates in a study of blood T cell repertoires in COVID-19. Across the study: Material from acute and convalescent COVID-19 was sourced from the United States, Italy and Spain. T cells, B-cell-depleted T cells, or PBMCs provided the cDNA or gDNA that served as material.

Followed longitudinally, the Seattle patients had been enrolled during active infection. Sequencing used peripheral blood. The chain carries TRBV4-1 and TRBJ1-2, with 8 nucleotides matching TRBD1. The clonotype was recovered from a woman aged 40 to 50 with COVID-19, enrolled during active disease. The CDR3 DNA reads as TGCGCCAGCAGCCAAGATAACCGGGACAGGCCTTCATTTCGGTCTAACTATGGCTACACCTTC. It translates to CASSQDNRDRPSFRSNYGYTF.